The 15 T cell receptor beta chains presented below share a single source sample, sequenced in a study of cytomegalovirus exposure and HLA in healthy donors. PCR was performed using 60 Vbeta and 13 Jbeta primers. Profiling relied on immunoSEQ multiplex PCR, and the TCRdb table lists in-frame clones only, not all of them. The repertoire holds approximately 160,000 clones, with just under 80% as singletons. The material sequenced was PBMCs. These receptors originate from a man younger than 30 in good health and CMV-seropositive.

The chain combines TRBV6-1 with TRBJ2-7, with 7 nucleotides matching TRBD1. The CDR3 spans 14 residues. After removal of 4 bases from V and 3 bases from J, the junction contained 6 bases not matched to a gene. Germline V CDR1 and CDR2: MNHNS, SASEGT. The CDR3 bases are TGTGCCAGCAGTGTTAGGGACAGATACTACGAGCAGTACTTC. Translating gives CASSVRDRYYEQYF.

By its share, this clone is medium-sized. CDR3 sequence: CASSDGAEPNTGELFF. As DNA, the CDR3 is TGCGCCAGCAGTGATGGGGCTGAACCGAACACCGGGGAGCTGTTTTTT. The chain has TRBV10-1 and TRBJ2-2; maybe TRBD1 (5 bases). Germline V gene lookup returns CDR1 WNHNN and CDR2 SYGVQD (reference sequence). V gave up 3 bases and J gave up 0 bases, with 11 bases separating them. There are 16 residues in the CDR3.

This clone was seen a handful of times. The genes are TRBV6-5 and TRBJ1-1; D is unclear. The V end lost 4 bases, the J end lost 5 bases, and 11 bases lay between the germline ends. CDR1 is MNHEY and CDR2 is SVGAGI in the germline V gene. This CDR3 is built from 13 residues. CDR3 coding DNA: TGTGCCAGCAGTTCCCCCTTCAGGACTGAAGCTTTCTTT. Translated, it gives CASSSPFRTEAFF.

There are a few counts of this clone. V usage is TRBV7-9 and J usage is TRBJ1-2, with 9 bases fitting TRBD1. Per germline, CDR1 SEHNR and CDR2 FQNEAQ (reference sequence). There are 15 residues in the CDR3. V lost 5 bases and J lost 2; bases outside the gene matches: 6. The DNA of the CDR3 is TGTGCCAGCAGCCGTGCCGGGACAGGGAACTATGGCTACACCTTC. Its protein is CASSRAGTGNYGYTF. The full variable domain, completed using reference TRBV7-9 and TRBJ1-2, is DTGVSQNPRHKITKRGQNVTFRCDPISEHNRLYWYRQTLGQGPEFLTYFQNEAQLEKSRLLSDRFSAERPKGSFSTLEIQRTEQGDSAMYLCASSRAGTGNYGYTFGSGTRLTVV.

The chain uses TRBV19 and TRBJ2-1, with D unresolved. Germline V CDR1 and CDR2: LNHDA, SQIVND (reference sequence). The V end was cut by 5 bases, the J end by 8 bases, with 10 bases between. The CDR3 has 12 amino acids. The CDR3 reads CASSFARDEQFF. CDR3 DNA sequence: TGTGCCAGTAGTTTTGCGAGAGATGAGCAGTTCTTC.

The chain has TRBV7-9 and TRBJ1-1; D gene unclear. The germline V gene encodes CDR1 SEHNR and CDR2 FQNEAQ (reference sequence). The CDR3 has 14 residues. Trimming shortened V by 1 base and J by 4 bases, and 10 bases separated the two germline ends. Here the CDR3 reads CASSLGPAGTEAFF. The CDR3 region has the DNA TGTGCCAGCAGCTTAGGCCCGGCGGGCACTGAAGCTTTCTTT.

The V gene is TRBV6-6, the J gene TRBJ1-1, with D perhaps TRBD1 (5 bases). CDR3 length: 13 residues. Germline assignment: CDR1 MNHNY and CDR2 SVGAGI (reference sequence). V was pared by 5 bases and J by 13 bases, with 20 bases between. CDR3 DNA: TGTGCCAGCAGTCCCGCCGGGGGGGGTTTAGTTTTCTTT. Translation: CASSPAGGGLVFF.

The chain combines TRBV27 with TRBJ2-1, with D maybe TRBD2 (7 bases). Germline loops: CDR1 MNHEY, CDR2 SMNVEV (reference sequence). The V end lost 5 bases, the J end lost 6 bases, and 29 bases lay between the germline ends. The CDR3 extends over 19 amino acids. CDR3 sequence: CASSPSDLVGGLLGNEQFF. Written as DNA, the CDR3 is TGTGCCAGCAGTCCATCCGACCTAGTGGGGGGGCTGTTGGGCAATGAGCAGTTCTTC.

This clone was picked up one time. The CDR3 nucleotides are TGTGCCAGCAGGGGTGGGCGACAGGGGCCCCGGAACACTGAAGCTTTCTTT. It yields the protein CASRGGRQGPRNTEAFF. The V and J genes are TRBV7-7 and TRBJ1-1; 8 positions match TRBD1. Trimming cost V 6 bases and J 1 base; bases outside gene matches: 13. This CDR3 spans 17 amino acids. CDR1 is SSHAT, CDR2 FNYEAQ, per germline (reference sequence). The entire variable domain, with the rest obtained from reference TRBV7-7 and TRBJ1-1, is as follows: GAGVSQSPRYKVTKRGQDVTLRCDPISSHATLYWYQQALGQGPEFLTYFNYEAQPDKSGLPSDRFSAERPEGSISTLTIQRTEQRDSAMYRCASRGGRQGPRNTEAFFGQGTRLTVV.

V and J are TRBV5-1 and TRBJ2-2; 8 bases align to TRBD1. This CDR3 is 22 amino acids long. V was clipped by 0 bases and J by 3 bases; unmatched bases: 22. The V gene's germline CDR1 is SGHRS and CDR2 YFSETQ. The CDR3, as DNA: TGCGCCAGCAGCTTGGACCCCCGTGACCGGGACAGGCTTACTTGGGACACCGGGGAGCTGTTTTTT. It is translated as CASSLDPRDRDRLTWDTGELFF.

This chain connects TRBV11-2 to TRBJ2-7; 7 nucleotides agree with TRBD2. The J segment lost 6 bases and the V segment lost 1 base, leaving 9 bases of the junction unmatched. This CDR3 is built from 15 residues. Germline values: CDR1 SGHAT, CDR2 FQNNGV. CDR3 region: CASSLGRGLVSEQYF. The DNA of the CDR3 is TGTGCCAGCAGCTTAGGTCGAGGACTAGTATCCGAGCAGTACTTC.

This chain connects TRBV5-4 to TRBJ1-2, with D perhaps matching TRBD1 (5 bases). V was clipped by 1 base and J by 8 bases, with 21 bases between them. This CDR3 spans 16 amino acids. Germline lookup yields CDR1 SGHNT and CDR2 YYREEE (reference sequence). The CDR3 region is CASSLIPVDTHRGYTF. CDR3 sequence (DNA): TGTGCCAGCAGCTTGATCCCGGTGGACACCCATAGGGGCTACACCTTC.

The V and J genes are TRBV5-1 and TRBJ1-1; 7 positions match TRBD1. The germline gives CDR1 SGHRS, CDR2 YFSETQ. V lost 0 bases to trimming and J lost 4 bases; unmatched junction nucleotides: 9. CDR3 length: 16 amino acids. CDR3 sequence: CASSLDGLGQSTEAFF. CDR3 sequence (DNA): TGCGCCAGCAGCTTGGATGGTCTGGGACAGAGCACTGAAGCTTTCTTT.

In its sample, this clone was seen many times. This sequence joins TRBV15 and TRBJ2-7, with 7 bases aligning to TRBD2. Unmatched junction bases numbered 8, after V lost 0 bases and J lost 6 bases. The CDR3 length is 15 residues. CDR1 is LNHNV, CDR2 YYDKDF, per germline (reference sequence). The CDR3 DNA reads TGTGCCACCAGCAGAGATAAAAGCGGGGCGAGCGAGCAGTACTTC. Its protein product is CATSRDKSGASEQYF.

The V call is TRBV25-1, the J call TRBJ2-3, with 9 bases matching TRBD2. V was clipped by 1 base and J by 3 bases; unmatched bases: 8. Germline V gene data show CDR1 as MGHDK and CDR2 as SYGVNS. The CDR3 has 17 amino acids. The CDR3 loop is CASSESSLAGPTDTQYF. Written as DNA, the CDR3 is TGTGCCAGCAGTGAATCGAGTCTAGCGGGACCTACAGATACGCAGTATTTT. Using reference TRBV25-1 and TRBJ2-3 for the parts outside the CDR3, the full variable domain is EADIYQTPRYLVIGTGKKITLECSQTMGHDKMYWYQQDPGMELHLIHYSYGVNSTEKGDLSSESTVSRIRTEHFPLTLESARPSHTSQYLCASSESSLAGPTDTQYFGPGTRLTVL.